This entry describes one T cell receptor (beta chain). The ends were cut back, 7 bases at V and 2 bases at J, with 9 bases in the middle. Looked up from germline, CDR1 is SGHRS and CDR2 is YFSETQ. This CDR3 has 13 amino acids. This sample is drawn from a study of blood T cell repertoires in COVID-19. Source study methods: Researchers report that nucleated cell counts were estimated from reference gene primer amplification. Clones were sequenced by immunoSEQ multiplex PCR, and TCRdb holds only the in-frame ones, with some missing. V, J and clone size derive from that table, while D and trimming were established from the DNA sequence. The profile shows 400,000 or so clones, approximately 86% of them singletons.

The source of this sequence is a human donor in a cohort sampled during active COVID-19. Sequenced sample: peripheral blood. The chain links TRBV5-1 to TRBJ2-2, with D tentatively TRBD2 (5 bases). The CDR3 coding sequence is TGCGCCAGCTCTAGCCTTAACACCGGGGAGCTGTTTTTT. Residues: CASSSLNTGELFF.